These 17 T cell receptor beta chains were all obtained from the same sample, sequenced in a study of blood T cell repertoires in COVID-19. Clones were read by immunoSEQ multiplex PCR, and TCRdb kept only the in-frame ones, dropping some. The sample has about 440,000 clones, approximately 89% seen once. The specimen sequenced was peripheral blood. The receptors were sampled from a woman in her 50s with COVID-19, enrolled during active disease.

The chain links TRBV2 to TRBJ2-3; 8 positions match TRBD2. This CDR3 is built from 15 residues. In germline, CDR1 is SNHLY, CDR2 FYNNEI. Trimming cost V 2 bases and J 5 bases; bases outside gene matches: 6. CDR3 amino acids: CASSEYSGVGDTQYF. As DNA, the CDR3 is TGTGCCAGCAGTGAATATAGCGGGGTAGGAGATACGCAGTATTTT.

CDR3: CASSSPADGKEGYEQYF. The CDR3 bases are TGTGCCAGCAGTTCGCCCGCGGACGGTAAGGAGGGCTACGAGCAGTACTTC. The genes are TRBV28 and TRBJ2-7; possibly TRBD2 for D (6 bases). This CDR3 contains 17 residues. The V gene's germline CDR1 is MDHEN and CDR2 SYDVKM. V lost 4 bases and J 3 bases, leaving 22 bases between the germline ends.

The V gene is TRBV6-1, the J gene TRBJ2-7; D uncertain. Germline V gives CDR1 MNHNS, CDR2 SASEGT. The CDR3 runs to 19 residues. V lost 4 bases and J 2 bases, leaving 27 bases between the germline ends. The DNA of the CDR3 is TGTGCCAGCAGTGGCCGCGAAAACCACCGGGTCTTTAGGACCTACGAGCAGTACTTC. Translated, it gives CASSGRENHRVFRTYEQYF.

This chain links TRBV9 with TRBJ2-1; maybe TRBD2 (7 bases). Trimming left V 3 bases short and J 2 bases short, with 18 bases between. CDR3 length: 17 amino acids. Germline loops: CDR1 SGDLS, CDR2 YYNGEE. CDR3 DNA sequence: TGTGCCAGCAGCGCCCCCGCTTGGGGGGGCACCTACAATGAGCAGTTCTTC. Protein: CASSAPAWGGTYNEQFF.

This clone was counted a single time. V usage is TRBV19 and J usage is TRBJ1-5; no firm D call. The CDR3 consists of 14 residues. Germline values: CDR1 LNHDA, CDR2 SQIVND (reference sequence). Trimming cost V 0 bases and J 4 bases, with 7 bases left between them. CDR3 DNA sequence: TGTGCCAGTAGTATAGAGAGGTCAAATCAGCCCCAGCATTTT. It translates to CASSIERSNQPQHF.

The gene calls are TRBV20-1 and TRBJ1-1; 10 bases fit TRBD1. CDR3 size: 11 residues. V shed 4 bases, J shed 12 bases, and the junction held 5 bases outside the gene matches. Germline lookup yields CDR1 DFQATT and CDR2 SNEGSKA (reference sequence). The CDR3 DNA is TGCAGTGCTATGGACAGGGGGGTAACTTTCTTT. Translating gives CSAMDRGVTFF.

The J gene is TRBJ1-5, the V gene TRBV24-1; 8 nucleotides match TRBD1. CDR1 KGHDR and CDR2 SFDVKD come from the germline V gene. V lost 7 bases, J lost 2 bases, and 15 bases stayed unmatched. The CDR3 runs 18 residues. CDR3 DNA: TGTGCCACCAGAGAGCCGGGACAGGCCCAGGTAGGCAATCAGCCCCAGCATTTT. Its protein product is CATREPGQAQVGNQPQHF.

V usage is TRBV6-5 and J usage is TRBJ2-2; TRBD2 is a possible D gene (5 bases). CDR1 MNHEY and CDR2 SVGAGI come from the germline V gene. CDR3 length equals 14 residues. Trimming stripped 10 bases from V and 4 bases from J, with 16 bases between. The CDR3 loop reads CAIGGPRFTGELFF. In nucleotides, the CDR3 is TGTGCCATCGGAGGACCGCGTTTCACCGGGGAGCTGTTTTTT.

CDR3 loop: CASSLEQVSYEQYF. The CDR3, as DNA: TGTGCCAGCAGCTTGGAACAGGTCTCCTACGAGCAGTACTTC. This rearrangement joins TRBV5-5 to TRBJ2-7; D is possibly TRBD1 (5 bases). Trimming stripped 0 bases from V and 0 bases from J, with 7 bases between. CDR1 is SGHKS and CDR2 is YYEKEE in the germline V gene (reference sequence). This CDR3 has 14 amino acids.

The rearrangement uses TRBV9 and TRBJ1-2; a possible D gene is TRBD1 (6 bases). Trimming took 3 bases from V and 0 from J, leaving 12 bases between them. CDR1 is SGDLS, CDR2 YYNGEE, per germline. CDR3 length: 15 amino acids. CDR3: CASSALTGANYGYTF. The CDR3 DNA follows: TGTGCCAGCAGCGCGCTGACAGGAGCTAACTATGGCTACACCTTC.

The CDR3 DNA is TGTGCCAGCAGTTCCCCAGGGTATTCAGCTTTCTTT. Its translation is CASSSPGYSAFF. The chain joins TRBV12-3 or TRBV12-4 to TRBJ1-1, with a weak D call TRBD1 (5 bases). The CDR3 runs to 12 residues. The V and J ends lost 4 bases and 10 bases respectively, with 13 bases between them.

This chain uses TRBV5-5 with TRBJ1-1; D unresolved. The germline CDR1 and CDR2 sequences are SGHKS and YYEKEE (reference sequence). This CDR3 has 16 residues. The V end was cut by 4 bases, the J end by 3 bases, with 19 bases between. The CDR3 nucleotides are TGTGCCAGCAGCCCGGTTTTCTCTTCTTCGGACACTGAAGCTTTCTTT. Residues: CASSPVFSSSDTEAFF.

The genes are TRBV2 and TRBJ2-2, with TRBD2 matching over 9 bases. V lost 9 bases and J lost 0; bases outside the gene matches: 2. The CDR3 sequence is 14 residues long. Germline V CDR1 and CDR2: SNHLY, FYNNEI. The CDR3 sequence: CASSGGPNTGELFF. The CDR3, as DNA: TGTGCCAGTAGCGGGGGCCCGAACACCGGGGAGCTGTTTTTT. The full variable domain, completed using reference TRBV2 and TRBJ2-2, is EPEVTQTPSHQVTQMGQEVILRCVPISNHLYFYWYRQILGQKVEFLVSFYNNEISEKSEIFDDQFSVERPDGSNFTLKIRSTKLEDSAMYFCASSGGPNTGELFFGEGSRLTVL.

The V call is TRBV30, the J call TRBJ1-4; D not resolved. This CDR3 comprises 15 residues. Trimming cost V 6 bases and J 0 bases, with 14 bases left between them. CDR1 is GTSNPN and CDR2 is SVGIG in the germline V gene (reference sequence). DNA of the CDR3: TGTGCCTGTCCAGTCGAGGGCGCAACTAATGAAAAACTGTTTTTT. It is translated as CACPVEGATNEKLFF.

The rearrangement joins TRBV5-5 to TRBJ2-7; a weak D match, TRBD1 (5 bases). V was trimmed by 5 bases and J by 0 bases, leaving 15 bases between them. CDR3 length: 15 residues. The germline CDR1 and CDR2 sequences are SGHKS and YYEKEE (reference sequence). In nucleotides, the CDR3 is TGTGCCAGCAGTAAACAGGTGTCTACCTCCTACGAGCAGTACTTC. Translation: CASSKQVSTSYEQYF.

V is TRBV11-2 and J is TRBJ1-1; D remains ambiguous. Trimming removed 0 bases at V and 6 bases at J, with 8 bases between. The CDR3 is made up of 13 amino acids. The germline gives CDR1 SGHAT, CDR2 FQNNGV. The chain's CDR3 is CASSLDLSAEAFF. The CDR3 coding sequence is TGTGCCAGCAGCTTAGATCTGTCGGCTGAAGCTTTCTTT.

The J gene is TRBJ2-7, the V gene TRBV10-2; 10 bases match TRBD2. The CDR3 consists of 15 residues. The V gene's germline CDR1 is WSHSY and CDR2 SAAADI. Trimming at V came to 8 bases and at J to 5 bases, leaving 12 bases not matched to a gene. The CDR3 spells CASAPSGGRKNEQYF. CDR3 in DNA: TGCGCCAGCGCGCCTAGCGGGGGACGGAAGAACGAGCAGTACTTC.